The 30 T cell receptor beta chains reported below all come from one sample, sequenced in a study of shared clonotypes between healthy human individuals. Only in-frame clones appear in the TCRdb table, and some are missing; sequencing was by immunoSEQ multiplex PCR. The repertoire holds about a million clones, more than 75% seen once, with around 1.4% in the top ten. The material sequenced was memory CD4+ T cells sorted from blood. The subset is: CD45RA-negative fraction. The receptors come from a man in his late teens or twenties in good health.

The chain employs TRBV5-1 and TRBJ2-2; 7 nucleotides line up with TRBD1. Looked up from germline, CDR1 is SGHRS and CDR2 is YFSETQ. V was pared by 4 bases and J by 1 base, with 7 bases of the junction left unmatched. This CDR3 contains 16 residues. CDR3: CASSQGTAKNTGELFF. The CDR3 DNA sequence: TGCGCCAGCAGCCAGGGGACAGCTAAGAACACCGGGGAGCTGTTTTTT.

The chain combines TRBV30 with TRBJ2-7; 7 bases match TRBD1. V lost 2 bases, J lost 6 bases, and 10 bases stayed unmatched. The CDR3 spans 14 residues. Germline-derived CDR1 and CDR2 are GTSNPN and SVGIG (reference sequence). DNA for the CDR3: TGTGCCTGGAGTCGTGGGCGGACAGGTGGCGAGCAGTACTTC. Amino acid sequence: CAWSRGRTGGEQYF.

V is TRBV4-1 and J is TRBJ2-5; D uncertain. V was trimmed by 0 bases and J by 7 bases, leaving 6 bases between them. The germline V gene has CDR1 MGHRA and CDR2 YSYEKL. The CDR3 extends over 12 amino acids. The CDR3 sequence: CASSQDSGTQYF. The CDR3 bases are TGCGCCAGCAGCCAAGATTCCGGGACCCAGTACTTC.

The chain uses TRBV7-9 and TRBJ2-3; 8 bases line up with TRBD2. CDR3 length: 15 residues. The V segment lost 0 bases and the J segment 6 bases; nucleotides outside the gene matches: 5. CDR1 is SEHNR and CDR2 is FQNEAQ in the germline V gene (reference sequence). CDR3 DNA sequence: TGTGCCAGCAGCTTAGCTAGCGGGGCCGTCGATACGCAGTATTTT. This translates into CASSLASGAVDTQYF.

The CDR3 DNA follows: TGCGCCAGCAGGACTAGCGGGAAAAGTATCTACGAGCAGTACTTC. Translated, it gives CASRTSGKSIYEQYF. This chain links TRBV23-1 with TRBJ2-7; 11 positions agree with TRBD2. TRBV23-1 is marked as an open reading frame, function uncertain. The CDR3 extends over 15 amino acids. The J segment lost 3 bases and the V segment lost 6 bases, leaving 7 bases of the junction unmatched.

This clone was counted between two and nine times. The chain links TRBV2 to TRBJ1-2; unclear D gene. V was clipped by 4 bases and J by 0 bases, with 6 bases between them. Germline-derived CDR1 and CDR2 are SNHLY and FYNNEI. CDR3 size: 13 residues. This CDR3 reads CASSAAANYGYTF. The CDR3 nucleotides are TGTGCCAGCAGTGCCGCAGCTAACTATGGCTACACCTTC. The full variable domain, in which reference TRBV2 and TRBJ1-2 provide the parts outside the CDR3, is EPEVTQTPSHQVTQMGQEVILRCVPISNHLYFYWYRQILGQKVEFLVSFYNNEISEKSEIFDDQFSVERPDGSNFTLKIRSTKLEDSAMYFCASSAAANYGYTFGSGTRLTVV.

The chain employs TRBV7-2 and TRBJ2-7; TRBD1 is a possible D gene (5 bases). Germline loops: CDR1 SGHTA, CDR2 FQGNSA. The ends were cut back, 4 bases at V and 2 bases at J, with 15 bases in the middle. This CDR3 is 15 amino acids long. CDR3: CASSSGQTATYEQYF. The CDR3 nucleotides are TGTGCCAGCAGCTCGGGCCAGACAGCCACCTACGAGCAGTACTTC.

This chain joins TRBV7-2 and TRBJ2-1; 8 bases map to TRBD2. Per germline, CDR1 SGHTA and CDR2 FQGNSA. The CDR3 has 15 amino acids. Unmatched junction bases numbered 6, after V lost 2 bases and J lost 6 bases. The CDR3 here is CASSLMLAGGNEQFF. The CDR3 DNA reads TGTGCCAGCAGCTTAATGCTAGCGGGTGGCAATGAGCAGTTCTTC.

The gene calls are TRBV7-9 and TRBJ2-5, with 8 bases fitting TRBD2. Looked up from germline, CDR1 is SEHNR and CDR2 is FQNEAQ (reference sequence). After removal of 5 bases from V and 4 bases from J, the junction contained 9 bases not matched to a gene. The CDR3 length is 15 residues. As DNA, the CDR3 is TGTGCCAGCAGCACTCTGCTTCGGGGGGGAGAGACCCAGTACTTC. Protein sequence: CASSTLLRGGETQYF.

This rearrangement joins TRBV19 to TRBJ2-2; 7 bases align to TRBD1. Germline lookup yields CDR1 LNHDA and CDR2 SQIVND (reference sequence). The CDR3 runs 15 residues. Trimming at V came to 9 bases and at J to 2 bases, leaving 9 bases not matched to a gene. In DNA, the CDR3 is TGTGCCAGCAAGAGACAGGGTTCAAACACCGGGGAGCTGTTTTTT. Translation gives CASKRQGSNTGELFF. The full variable domain, with the rest looked up from reference TRBV19 and TRBJ2-2, is DGGITQSPKYLFRKEGQNVTLSCEQNLNHDAMYWYRQDPGQGLRLIYYSQIVNDFQKGDIAEGYSVSREKKESFPLTVTSAQKNPTAFYLCASKRQGSNTGELFFGEGSRLTVL.

The chain uses TRBV9 and TRBJ2-3; possibly TRBD2 for D (6 bases). CDR3 length equals 15 residues. The germline V gene has CDR1 SGDLS and CDR2 YYNGEE. V lost 9 bases, J lost 2 bases, and 19 bases lay in between. CDR3 DNA: TGTGCCACGAGAGCGGCGGGGCGGGACACAGATACGCAGTATTTT. Residues: CATRAAGRDTDTQYF. The whole variable domain, remainder taken from reference TRBV9 and TRBJ2-3, is DSGVTQTPKHLITATGQRVTLRCSPRSGDLSVYWYQQSLDQGLQFLIQYYNGEERAKGNILERFSAQQFPDLHSELNLSSLELGDSALYFCATRAAGRDTDTQYFGPGTRLTVL.

J is TRBJ2-7 and V is TRBV11-2; 8 nucleotides line up with TRBD2. This CDR3 has 17 residues. With V trimmed by 1 base and J by 3 bases, 11 bases remained unmatched. Germline V gives CDR1 SGHAT, CDR2 FQNNGV. CDR3 nucleotides: TGTGCCAGCAGCTTAGTTGGGTTGGGACTAGTTGACTACGAGCAGTACTTC. This sequence encodes CASSLVGLGLVDYEQYF.

This clone was observed a few times. The rearrangement links TRBV28 to TRBJ1-4; possibly TRBD1 for D (5 bases). The CDR3 runs to 15 residues. Germline CDR1 and CDR2: MDHEN and SYDVKM. Trimming shortened V by 4 bases and J by 8 bases, and 17 bases separated the two germline ends. For the CDR3, the DNA is TGTGCCAGCAGTTCGGGGGGTGTTGAATGGGAAAAACTGTTTTTT. Protein sequence: CASSSGGVEWEKLFF.

Only a few counts were recorded for this clone. The DNA of the CDR3 is TGTGCCAGCAGTTACGGGACAGGGGGATTGAACACCGGGGAGCTGTTTTTT. This translates into CASSYGTGGLNTGELFF. The J gene is TRBJ2-2, the V gene TRBV27, with TRBD1 matching over 11 bases. V lost 4 bases to trimming and J lost 1 base; unmatched junction nucleotides: 5. The CDR3 spans 17 residues. The germline V gene encodes CDR1 MNHEY and CDR2 SMNVEV (reference sequence).

The chain couples TRBV23-1 to TRBJ1-4, with 10 bases aligning to TRBD1. TRBV23-1 belongs to the ORF category, with a function that is uncertain. The CDR3 sequence is 17 residues long. V lost 7 bases, J lost 1 base, and 9 bases stayed unmatched. CDR3 sequence reads: CASTQGQGSITNEKLFF. DNA for the CDR3: TGCGCCAGCACCCAGGGACAGGGGTCCATAACTAATGAAAAACTGTTTTTT.

The chain recombines TRBV18 with TRBJ2-7; the D gene is possibly TRBD2 (6 bases). The V and J ends lost 3 bases and 7 bases respectively, with 19 bases between them. Germline CDR1 is KGHSH and CDR2 is LQKENI. This CDR3 has 15 residues. The CDR3, as DNA: TGTGCCAGCTCACCGAGGCCGGTCCTCGGAGGGGAGCAGTACTTC. Protein product: CASSPRPVLGGEQYF.

The gene calls are TRBV6-1 and TRBJ2-7; 8 bases fit TRBD1. CDR1 is MNHNS and CDR2 is SASEGT in the germline V gene. This CDR3 spans 14 amino acids. V lost 6 bases to trimming and J lost 4 bases; unmatched junction nucleotides: 8. This CDR3 is CASRSRDRSYEQYF. DNA for the CDR3: TGTGCCAGCAGGTCACGGGACAGGTCATACGAGCAGTACTTC.

The V gene is TRBV25-1, the J gene TRBJ2-3; no definite D call. This CDR3 contains 13 residues. The germline V and J ends were trimmed by 1 base and 4 bases, with 6 bases remaining between them. Germline V CDR1 and CDR2: MGHDK, SYGVNS. CDR3 in amino acids: CASSEFMADTQYF. CDR3 coding DNA: TGTGCCAGCAGTGAATTTATGGCAGATACGCAGTATTTT.

The CDR3 DNA sequence: TGTGCCAGCAGCTCCTGGACAGGGGGAAATGGCTACACCTTC. It codes for CASSSWTGGNGYTF. The chain combines TRBV9 with TRBJ1-2, with TRBD1 matching 10 bases. The V and J ends lost 4 bases and 6 bases, in that order; junction bases with no gene match: 6. CDR1 and CDR2 from the germline V gene are SGDLS and YYNGEE. CDR3 length: 14 residues.

The chain has TRBV5-4 and TRBJ2-5, with 7 positions matching TRBD1. Per germline, CDR1 SGHNT and CDR2 YYREEE (reference sequence). There are 15 residues in the CDR3. Trimming removed 0 bases from V and 5 bases from J; junction bases left unmatched: 7. The CDR3 DNA sequence: TGTGCCAGCAGCTTGGAGGTAGACAGGGTGGAGACCCAGTACTTC. As protein: CASSLEVDRVETQYF.

This clone came up a few times. The genes are TRBV27 and TRBJ2-2; D possibly corresponds to TRBD1 (5 bases). CDR3 length: 16 amino acids. Trimming removed 6 bases at V and 0 bases at J, with 14 bases between. Germline loops: CDR1 MNHEY, CDR2 SMNVEV (reference sequence). CDR3 nucleotides: TGTGCCAGCAGAATCACAGGTTTCACGAACACCGGGGAGCTGTTTTTT. Translating it yields CASRITGFTNTGELFF.

This clone was counted ten times or more. V usage is TRBV4-3 and J usage is TRBJ2-7, with D unresolved. CDR3 length equals 16 residues. The V gene lost 0 bases and the J gene lost 3 bases, with 15 bases spanning the gap. Germline V gene lookup returns CDR1 LGHNA and CDR2 YSLEER. The DNA of the CDR3 is TGCGCCAGCAGCCAAGACGCCGCGGCAAAACTCTACGAGCAGTACTTC. It specifies CASSQDAAAKLYEQYF.

V gene TRBV4-1 combines with J gene TRBJ2-1; 13 bases fit TRBD2. The CDR3 contains 18 residues. The germline V gene has CDR1 MGHRA and CDR2 YSYEKL. Trimming took 4 bases from V and 7 from J; bases not matched to a gene: 13. CDR3 protein: CASSRREGTSGGANEQFF. The DNA for the CDR3 is TGCGCCAGCAGCCGTAGAGAGGGCACTAGCGGGGGGGCGAATGAGCAGTTCTTC.

V usage is TRBV18 and J usage is TRBJ2-7, with 10 bases that match TRBD2. J was trimmed by 1 base and V by 2 bases; bases with no gene match: 2. Germline loops: CDR1 KGHSH, CDR2 LQKENI. The CDR3 runs to 15 residues. CDR3 DNA: TGTGCCAGCTCACCAGTGGGACTAGCGTCCTACGAGCAGTACTTC. As protein: CASSPVGLASYEQYF.

V usage is TRBV29-1 and J usage is TRBJ2-7, with D maybe TRBD1 (6 bases). The CDR3 spans 15 residues. CDR1 and CDR2 from the germline V gene are SQVTM and ANQGSEA. The V end lost 2 bases, the J end lost 3 bases, and 17 bases lay between the germline ends. The CDR3 region is CSVENPDRTIYEQYF. The CDR3 region has the DNA TGCAGCGTTGAAAACCCGGACAGAACGATCTACGAGCAGTACTTC.

The gene calls are TRBV6-5 and TRBJ2-7, with a possible D match to TRBD1 (6 bases). From germline, CDR1 is MNHEY and CDR2 SVGAGI. V lost 0 bases to trimming and J lost 1 base, with 10 bases between them. The CDR3 spans 15 residues. Written as DNA, the CDR3 is TGTGCCAGCAGTTACTCTTACCAGGGGTCCTACGAGCAGTACTTC. This gives the protein CASSYSYQGSYEQYF.

In this sample, this clone turned up a few times. The identical CDR3 is also encoded by other nucleotide sequences in the sample. This chain uses TRBV5-4 with TRBJ2-2, with 14 bases lining up with TRBD2. The V gene's germline CDR1 is SGHNT and CDR2 YYREEE (reference sequence). The CDR3 extends over 15 amino acids. Trimming took 4 bases from V and 6 from J; bases not matched to a gene: 2. This CDR3 reads CASSPGLAGAGELFF. The CDR3 region has the DNA TGTGCCAGCAGCCCGGGACTAGCGGGAGCCGGGGAGCTGTTTTTT.

This clone was picked up one time. The rearrangement links TRBV2 to TRBJ1-3; no definite D call. Germline V gene data show CDR1 as SNHLY and CDR2 as FYNNEI. Trimming stripped 4 bases from V and 6 bases from J, with 13 bases between. This CDR3 is built from 14 residues. The CDR3 protein is CASSGLGSQNTIYF. The CDR3 nucleotides read TGTGCCAGCAGTGGCCTTGGAAGCCAAAACACCATATATTTT.

Concerning this clone itself: Other nucleotide sequences in the sample specify the same CDR3. The chain is built from TRBV6-6 and TRBJ2-7; 8 positions match TRBD2. Trimming took 0 bases from V and 1 from J; bases not matched to a gene: 2. This CDR3 has 15 residues. The germline CDR1 and CDR2 sequences are MNHNY and SVGAGI (reference sequence). The DNA of the CDR3 is TGTGCCAGCAGTTACTCTGCGGGAGGTTCCTACGAGCAGTACTTC. It codes for CASSYSAGGSYEQYF.

J is TRBJ2-3 and V is TRBV11-2, with TRBD2 matching 8 bases. Trimming took 2 bases from V and 0 from J; bases not matched to a gene: 4. The length of the CDR3 is 16 residues. Germline-derived CDR1 and CDR2 are SGHAT and FQNNGV. In DNA, the CDR3 is TGTGCCAGCAGCTTAAGTGGCGGGAGGAGCACAGATACGCAGTATTTT. Translation: CASSLSGGRSTDTQYF.